One T cell receptor beta chain is described in this entry. Seattle patients were enrolled during active infection and followed longitudinally. Under the authors' procedure: Amplification of reference gene primers was used by the study to estimate nucleated cell counts. Clones were sequenced by immunoSEQ multiplex PCR, and TCRdb holds only the in-frame ones, with some missing. V, J and clone size reflect that table, while D and trimming were determined from the DNA. This sample yields about 180,000 clones, of which 70% to 90% are seen a single time; 15% to 20% belongs to the top ten. This sample was taken from a study of blood T cell repertoires in COVID-19. Study at large: There were acute and convalescent COVID-19 samples, and they came from the United States, Italy and Spain.

This receptor was obtained from an older person with COVID-19, enrolled during active disease. Sequencing used peripheral blood.

CDR3 protein: CASSQAGLRTQYF. The CDR3, as DNA: TGTGCCAGCAGCCAGGCGGGACTCCGTACGCAGTATTTT. The rearrangement uses TRBV3-1 (or the pseudogene TRBV3-2) and TRBJ2-3, with TRBD2 as a possible D gene (6 bases). The germline V gene encodes CDR1 LGHDT and CDR2 YNNKEL (reference sequence). The V and J ends lost 3 bases and 8 bases respectively, with 12 bases between them. The CDR3 covers 13 residues.